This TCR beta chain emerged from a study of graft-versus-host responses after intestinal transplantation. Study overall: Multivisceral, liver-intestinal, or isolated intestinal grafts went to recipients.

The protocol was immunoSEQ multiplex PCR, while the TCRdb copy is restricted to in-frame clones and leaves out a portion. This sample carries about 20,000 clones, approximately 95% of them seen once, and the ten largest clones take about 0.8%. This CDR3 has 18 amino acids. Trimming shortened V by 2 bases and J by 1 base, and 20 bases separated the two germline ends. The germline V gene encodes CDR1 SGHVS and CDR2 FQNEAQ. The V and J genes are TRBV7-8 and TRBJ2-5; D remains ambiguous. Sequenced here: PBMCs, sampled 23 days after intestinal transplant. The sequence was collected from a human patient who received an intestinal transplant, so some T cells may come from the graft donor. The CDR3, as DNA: TGTGCCAGCAGCTTAAGTTTGAGCAGCACCCCCCTCCAAGAGACCCAGTACTTC. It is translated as CASSLSLSSTPLQETQYF.